The rows below give T cell receptor beta chains drawn from one sample of a study of cytomegalovirus exposure and HLA in healthy donors. Libraries were prepared by immunoSEQ multiplex PCR; TCRdb keeps only in-frame clonotypes and omits some of them. The sample carries 150,000 to 200,000 clones, about 79% recorded once. The sample consisted of PBMCs. The receptor source for this set is a boy aged 2 to 9 in good health and CMV-seronegative. CDR3s include the opening cysteine and the closing phenylalanine or tryptophan. A D gene is named only where the DNA matches it firmly. Some rows have no size entry. The others give once, few or many, or a class for an expanded clone.

abundance	v_gene	d_gene	j_gene	CDR3aa	CDR3nt
.	TRBV29-1	.	TRBJ1-2	CSVGRQDDLF	TGCAGCGTAGGAAGACAGGACGACCTCTTC
.	TRBV10-3	TRBD1	TRBJ1-1	CAISGTGGAATEAFF	TGTGCCATCAGCGGGACAGGGGGCGCCGCCACTGAAGCTTTCTTT
.	TRBV19	TRBD1	TRBJ2-3	CANRSDRGPTDTQYF	TGTGCCAACAGATCAGACAGGGGGCCTACAGATACGCAGTATTTT
.	TRBV11-2	.	TRBJ1-2	CASSLGAALDGYTF	TGTGCCAGCAGCTTAGGGGCAGCCCTGGATGGCTACACCTTC
.	TRBV7-2	.	TRBJ1-1	CASSLGQITEAFF	TGTGCCAGCAGCTTAGGACAGATCACTGAAGCTTTCTTT
.	TRBV19	.	TRBJ2-7	CASAPRALYEQYF	TGTGCCTCCGCCCCCAGGGCTTTATACGAGCAGTACTTC
.	TRBV5-1	TRBD2	TRBJ2-1	CASSPWTSGGHYNEQFF	TGCGCCAGCAGCCCCTGGACTAGCGGGGGACACTACAATGAGCAGTTCTTC
.	TRBV6-1	TRBD2	TRBJ2-7	CASRPLAGGLYEQYF	TGTGCCAGCAGACCACTAGCGGGGGGGCTGTACGAGCAGTACTTC
.	TRBV7-9	.	TRBJ1-1	CASSRQKDTEAFF	TGTGCCAGCAGCCGACAAAAGGACACTGAAGCTTTCTTT
few	TRBV19	.	TRBJ1-2	CASSMERLNYGYTF	TGTGCCAGTAGTATGGAGAGGTTAAACTATGGCTACACCTTC
once	TRBV5-1	TRBD1	TRBJ1-2	CASSPKTGTTNYGYTF	TGCGCCAGCAGCCCAAAGACAGGGACCACTAACTATGGCTACACCTTC
.	TRBV7-8	TRBD1	TRBJ2-7	CASSFRDSWYEQYF	TGTGCCAGCAGCTTCCGGGACAGTTGGTACGAGCAGTACTTC
.	TRBV7-6	.	TRBJ2-5	CASSLNVPDPRVFRGETQYF	TGTGCCAGCAGCTTGAACGTTCCTGATCCTCGGGTGTTTCGGGGGGAGACCCAGTACTTC
.	TRBV7-9	.	TRBJ1-4	CASSQNRQGEKLFF	TGTGCCAGCAGCCAAAACCGCCAGGGAGAAAAACTGTTTTTT
few	TRBV6-5	.	TRBJ1-6	CASSPRGGYNSPLHF	TGTGCCAGCAGTCCACGAGGGGGATATAATTCACCCCTCCACTTT
.	TRBV9	.	TRBJ1-3	CASSDPRGADGNTIYF	TGTGCCAGCAGCGACCCTAGGGGTGCGGACGGAAACACCATATATTTT
.	TRBV7-2	.	TRBJ2-3	CASSLADSWADTQYF	TGTGCCAGCAGCTTAGCCGATAGCTGGGCAGATACGCAGTATTTT